This T cell receptor (beta chain) was sequenced in a study of tumor-infiltrating lymphocytes in localized non-small cell lung cancer. The overall study: The cohort mixed smokers and never-smokers, several histologies, and some post-neoadjuvant-chemotherapy samples. Whole-study results and caveats: T-cell fraction did not differ between immunotypes IM1 and IM2. Tumor T-cell fraction from TCR sequencing was not associated with recurrence-free survival (p = 0.61). Different pieces of the same tissue were used for each assay.

Using immunoSEQ multiplex PCR, the repertoire was profiled, and TCRdb retains in-frame clones only, with some absent. The sample contains some 15,000 clones, around 81% of which appear only once. In regard to this clone: Antigen specificity is unknown.

This CDR3 region has 12 residues. Germline values: CDR1 SGHVS, CDR2 FQNEAQ. Trimming stripped 8 bases from V and 6 bases from J, with 10 bases between. Sequenced input: lung tumor tissue. The V gene is TRBV7-8, the J gene TRBJ2-2; D remains unclear. The receptor comes from a human donor with non-small cell lung cancer. CDR3 in amino acids: CASGPFAGELFF. The CDR3 DNA is TGTGCCAGCGGGCCTTTTGCCGGGGAGCTGTTTTTT.